These 14 T cell receptor beta chains were all obtained from the same sample, sequenced in a study of blood T cells in healthy people across ages. Together with a sample-barcoded 5' primer, a J-beta primer mix was included in a second PCR lasting roughly 6 to 12 cycles. Using its own MiXCR run on the 5' RACE reads, TCRdb lists one record per CDR3 protein. This table holds around 1,000,000 distinct CDR3 sequences, 35% to 40% found once. The specimen was blood. All receptors come from a man between 18 and 35 years old in good health.

This clonotype was observed a handful of times. The rearrangement joins TRBV5-5 to TRBJ1-2, with TRBD1 as a possible D gene (5 bases). The V gene lost 0 bases and the J gene lost 4 bases, with 13 bases spanning the gap. Per the germline V gene, CDR1 is SGHKS and CDR2 is YYEKEE (reference sequence). The length of the CDR3 is 15 residues. Written as DNA, the CDR3 is TGTGCCAGCAGCTTGGTCGCAGGGCCTGGCTATGGCTACACCTTC. Encoded protein: CASSLVAGPGYGYTF.

This clonotype was counted many times. V gene TRBV9 combines with J gene TRBJ1-2; D ambiguous. CDR3 size: 16 residues. Trimming removed 1 base from V and 0 bases from J, with 13 bases in between. CDR1 and CDR2 (germline): SGDLS, YYNGEE. The CDR3 DNA reads TGTGCCAGCAGCGTATTCTCGGGCGGCGCTAACTATGGCTACACCTTC. It specifies CASSVFSGGANYGYTF.

This clonotype has a handful of counts. V gene TRBV6-1 combines with J gene TRBJ2-1; 10 positions match TRBD1. The V and J ends lost 6 bases and 4 bases, in that order; junction bases with no gene match: 15. The germline V gene has CDR1 MNHNS and CDR2 SASEGT. The length of the CDR3 is 18 residues. CDR3 in amino acids: CASSRGRRPGQGYNEQFF. The CDR3 region has the DNA TGTGCCAGCAGCCGGGGAAGGAGACCGGGACAGGGGTACAATGAGCAGTTCTTC.

This clonotype appeared many times. This rearrangement joins TRBV7-2 to TRBJ2-7; D possibly corresponds to TRBD2 (5 bases). The length of the CDR3 is 13 residues. Germline lookup yields CDR1 SGHTA and CDR2 FQGNSA. V lost 1 base and J lost 3, with 7 bases in between. The CDR3 region is CASSLGRDYEQYF. The CDR3 nucleotides read TGTGCCAGCAGCTTAGGCCGGGACTACGAGCAGTACTTC.

V is TRBV6-2 or TRBV6-3 and J is TRBJ2-5; possibly TRBD1 for D (6 bases). The DNA end is more similar to TRBJ2-7, so the J call may be wrong. Per the germline V gene, CDR1 is MNHEY and CDR2 is SVGEGT. CDR3 size: 16 residues. The CDR3 reads CASSPSIRGRFHEQYF. As DNA, the CDR3 is TGTGCCAGCAGTCCGTCAATCAGGGGAAGGTTCCACGAGCAGTACTTC.

This clonotype appeared a few times. The chain joins TRBV2 to TRBJ2-7; D gene ambiguous. Germline-derived CDR1 and CDR2 are SNHLY and FYNNEI. The CDR3 has 13 amino acids. V was pared by 1 base and J by 4 bases, with 8 bases between. CDR3 DNA: TGTGCCAGCAGTGAAGATAGTATTTACGAGCAGTACTTC. It is translated as CASSEDSIYEQYF.

This clonotype was counted a few times. The chain links TRBV9 to TRBJ2-1; TRBD1 aligns across 8 bases. The V segment lost 4 bases and the J segment 2 bases; nucleotides outside the gene matches: 5. Germline V CDR1 and CDR2: SGDLS, YYNGEE. CDR3 size: 15 residues. The DNA for the CDR3 is TGTGCCAGCAGCCTAGTGGGACAGGCCTACAATGAGCAGTTCTTC. It is translated as CASSLVGQAYNEQFF.

This clonotype was seen only a few times. This chain uses TRBV7-2 with TRBJ2-2, with 10 bases that match TRBD1. V trimming: 7 bases; J trimming: 7 bases; junction bases outside the gene matches: 9. Germline values: CDR1 SGHTA, CDR2 FQGNSA. This CDR3 has 15 residues. The CDR3 is CASTVTGQGLGELFF. CDR3 nucleotides: TGTGCCAGCACAGTTACGGGACAGGGGCTCGGGGAGCTGTTTTTT.

V gene TRBV27 combines with J gene TRBJ1-5, with D hard to call. Germline V gene lookup returns CDR1 MNHEY and CDR2 SMNVEV (reference sequence). Trimming took 2 bases from V and 3 from J, leaving 20 bases between them. The CDR3 spans 18 residues. The DNA for the CDR3 is TGTGCCAGCAGTTTAGAGGGCCCTGCGGCCCTTCCCAATCAGCCCCAGCATTTT. Protein: CASSLEGPAALPNQPQHF.

The V gene is TRBV29-1, the J gene TRBJ2-3; tentative D call: TRBD1 (5 bases). Germline CDR1 is SQVTM and CDR2 is ANQGSEA. The CDR3 contains 14 residues. The V end was cut by 7 bases, the J end by 4 bases, with 18 bases between. In DNA, the CDR3 is TGCAGCGCGAACCCAGGGTGGGGCGCAGATACGCAGTATTTT. It codes for CSANPGWGADTQYF.

The genes are TRBV20-1 and TRBJ1-5; D not resolved. The CDR3 runs 12 residues. Trimming pared 6 bases from V and 4 bases from J, leaving 10 bases between. The V gene's germline CDR1 is DFQATT and CDR2 SNEGSKA (reference sequence). CDR3 coding DNA: TGCAGTGCCGAGCAAGCTAATCAGCCCCAGCATTTT. Translation gives CSAEQANQPQHF.

The V call is TRBV6-5, the J call TRBJ1-2; the D gene is possibly TRBD1 (6 bases). Germline V gives CDR1 MNHEY, CDR2 SVGAGI. CDR3 length: 14 residues. Trimming removed 2 bases at V and 2 bases at J, with 9 bases between. In DNA form, the CDR3 reads TGTGCCAGCAGTTACCCCCAGGGGAACTATGGCTACACCTTC. Translating gives CASSYPQGNYGYTF.

This clonotype was counted only a few times. V gene TRBV19 combines with J gene TRBJ2-4, with 7 bases lining up with TRBD1. V was pared by 4 bases and J by 13 bases, with 7 bases of the junction left unmatched. This CDR3 comprises 12 residues. CDR1 LNHDA and CDR2 SQIVND come from the germline V gene (reference sequence). CDR3 bases: TGTGCCAGTAGTACTAGACAGGGACAGCAGTACTTC. Protein sequence: CASSTRQGQQYF.

The rearrangement uses TRBV6-6 and TRBJ2-2; D might be TRBD2 (6 bases). In germline, CDR1 is MNHNY, CDR2 SVGAGI (reference sequence). The CDR3 sequence is 16 residues long. The V end lost 7 bases, the J end lost 0 bases, and 15 bases lay between the germline ends. CDR3 region: CASMFNWGANTGELFF. DNA of the CDR3: TGTGCCAGCATGTTTAATTGGGGGGCGAACACCGGGGAGCTGTTTTTT.